This T cell receptor (beta chain) appears in the sequencing data of a study of blood T cell repertoires in COVID-19. Overall study context: PBMCs, B-cell-depleted T cells, or T cells were the source of the cDNA or gDNA that made up the material.

In the original processing: Amplification with reference gene primers provided the estimates of nucleated cell counts. Assay used: immunoSEQ multiplex PCR; TCRdb lists only in-frame clones, some missing. That table is the source of V, J and clone size, and D and trimming were worked out from the DNA. The table has over 200,000 clones, roughly 77% seen once. CDR1 is SGHNT and CDR2 is YYREEE in the germline V gene (reference sequence). Between the trimmed V and J ends, which lost 4 bases and 1 base, there was a span of 14 bases. This CDR3 contains 15 residues. This clonotype was sampled from a woman aged 80 or over with acute or convalescent COVID-19. J is TRBJ1-1 and V is TRBV5-4; D uncertain. The sequenced sample was peripheral blood. The CDR3: CASSGKIDQNTEAFF. In DNA form, the CDR3 reads TGTGCCAGCAGCGGTAAGATAGATCAGAACACTGAAGCTTTCTTT. The full variable domain, with the rest looked up from reference TRBV5-4 and TRBJ1-1, is ETGVTQSPTHLIKTRGQQVTLRCSSQSGHNTVSWYQQALGQGPQFIFQYYREEENGRGNFPPRFSGLQFPNYSSELNVNALELDDSALYLCASSGKIDQNTEAFFGQGTRLTVV.